The T cell receptor beta chain described here comes from a study of T cells after posttransplantation cyclophosphamide. Study-level results: Skin or GI-infiltrating T cells shared few TRB sequences with blood. Later blood repertoires were often dominated by clones from the donor CD8+ memory compartment. Recipient CMV seropositivity and CMV reactivation strongly tracked TRB clonality.

A marrow graft followed busulfan-fludarabine conditioning, with cyclophosphamide on days +3 and +4. Germline CDR1 is SNHLY and CDR2 is FYNNEI. Trimming pared 7 bases from V and 0 bases from J, leaving 19 bases between. The CDR3 length is 17 residues. Repertoires were generated with immunoSEQ multiplex PCR, while TCRdb's copy carries only in-frame clones and drops some. This table has some 4,700 clones, about 82% appearing once. In the case of this clone: Its antigen is unidentified.

The chain employs TRBV2 and TRBJ1-3, with TRBD1 as a possible D gene (5 bases). This sample comprised PBMCs, obtained after allogeneic stem cell transplant with posttransplant cyclophosphamide. The TCR sequence derives from a male patient in his thirties or forties who received an allogeneic stem cell transplant from a related donor, was CMV-positive, and had acute and chronic GVHD. Some T cells may possibly be graft donor cells. The CDR3, as DNA: TGTGCCAGCACCCAAAGTGGGGCCACTTACTCTGGAAACACCATATATTTT. Translated: CASTQSGATYSGNTIYF.